The entry that follows covers one TCR beta chain sequence. This specimen comes from a study of blood T cell repertoires in COVID-19. About the research overall: The origin of the acute and convalescent COVID-19 samples was the United States, Italy and Spain. The analysed material was cDNA or gDNA that came from T cells, B-cell-depleted T cells, or PBMCs.

Trimming left V 7 bases short and J 0 bases short, with 13 bases between. Germline-derived CDR1 and CDR2 are ENHRY and SYGVKD. This CDR3 has 14 amino acids. Methods used by the authors: Reference gene primer amplification gave estimated nucleated cell counts. Produced via immunoSEQ multiplex PCR; TCRdb's table is partial and in-frame only. The DNA was the basis for D and trimming; V, J and clone size are from that table. The sample gives 70,000 to 75,000 clones, about four fifths of which show up once; around 20% is in the top ten. The chain has TRBV10-3 and TRBJ2-7, with D possibly matching TRBD2 (5 bases). This clonotype was obtained from a woman aged 70-85 years with acute or convalescent COVID-19. The sample consisted of peripheral blood. CDR3 nucleotides: TGTGCCATCACCGACGGACTGAACTCCTACGAGCAGTACTTC. Residues: CAITDGLNSYEQYF.